This T cell receptor (beta chain) stems from a study of cytomegalovirus exposure and HLA in healthy donors. Study results and caveats: Analyses of presence/absence relied on an assumption of roughly uniform sequencing depth across donors. In an earlier analysis, most TCR beta V segments were productive about 87% or about 30% of the time. The authors later linked a missense DCLRE1C variant to TCR beta V- and J-gene trimming.

As concerns this clone: What it recognizes is unknown.

CDR3 length: 15 residues. V was cut by 1 base and J by 0 bases, with 7 bases left in between. Germline lookup yields CDR1 SGHNT and CDR2 YENEEA. Primers: 60 Vbeta forward and 13 Jbeta reverse. Profiled with immunoSEQ multiplex PCR; TCRdb holds only in-frame clones, not every one. The sample has some 180,000 clones, 85% seen once. The V gene is TRBV11-3, the J gene TRBJ1-3; unclear D gene. This clonotype originated in a young man in good health and CMV-seropositive. Material for sequencing was PBMCs. The CDR3 bases are TGTGCCAGCAGCTTAGGCGACACCTCTGGAAACACCATATATTTT. Protein product: CASSLGDTSGNTIYF.